The present TCR beta chain was sequenced within a study of cytomegalovirus exposure and HLA in healthy donors. To note about this clone: What it binds is unknown.

General study findings and limits: Cytomegalovirus-associated status was assigned to approximately 160 TCR beta chains. Some public TCRs appeared in many individuals, while most sequences were rare.

Sequencing was performed with immunoSEQ multiplex PCR; in TCRdb, only in-frame clones are kept and a portion is missing. The data show around 150,000 clones, about nine tenths seen once. Germline V gene sequence: CDR1 SGHRS, CDR2 YFSETQ. The V end lost 0 bases, the J end lost 4 bases, and 11 bases lay between the germline ends. The CDR3 is 15 amino acids. Source material: PBMCs. This clonotype originated in a woman aged 25 to 45 in good health and CMV-seronegative. The chain joins TRBV5-1 to TRBJ2-4; maybe TRBD1 (6 bases). The CDR3 sequence is CASSLEGTQKNIQYF. CDR3 in DNA: TGCGCCAGCAGCTTGGAGGGGACACAAAAAAACATTCAGTACTTC.